This TCR beta chain was retrieved from a study of cytomegalovirus exposure and HLA in healthy donors. Turning to the study itself: A prior study identified 117 million unique TCR beta sequences from roughly 180 million T cells. Study conclusions and caveats: Per published reports, the classifier diagnosed cytomegalovirus status with high specificity and sensitivity.

Germline CDR1 is SEHNR and CDR2 is FQNEAQ (reference sequence). The CDR3 consists of 16 residues. PCR primers comprised 60 Vbeta and 13 Jbeta primers. The repertoire was sequenced with immunoSEQ multiplex PCR; TCRdb's copy has only in-frame clones and lacks some. Altogether roughly 160,000 clones are present, about 82% being singletons, with the ten largest covering roughly 7.7%. Points on this clone: Its antigen remains unknown. One end of the junction fails to match germline, which may point to a read error.

Sequencing was performed on PBMCs. This chain connects TRBV7-9 to TRBJ2-2; 9 bases agree with TRBD2. This TCR was recovered from a woman in her twenties or thirties in good health and CMV-seropositive. This chain's CDR3 is CSSSFRRGGQDGELFF. The CDR3 nucleotides read TGTTCCAGCAGCTTCAGGCGGGGGGGCCAAGACGGGGAGCTGTTTTTT.